These 27 T cell receptor beta chains share one sample of origin, sequenced in a study of T-cell reconstitution after alpha-beta-depleted transplantation in children. For TCRbeta, the library was prepared with unique molecular identifiers. MiXCR, run by TCRdb on the PCR reads, gives a single entry per CDR3 protein. The table lists about 980,000 distinct CDR3 sequences, less than 30% of them singletons. Here the sequenced sample was PBMCs, mostly from graft donor cells, taken 360 days after TCRalphabeta/CD19-depleted stem cell transplant. Receptors originate from a boy under three years old who had a stem cell transplant for SCID, so the T cells may come from the graft donor.

This chain joins TRBV12-3 or TRBV12-4 and TRBJ2-5; 11 nucleotides agree with TRBD2. The CDR3 is 18 residues long. The V gene end was trimmed by 1 base and the J gene end by 4 bases; junction bases not matched to a gene: 11. The CDR3 sequence: CASSLETSGNGIRETQYF. The CDR3 DNA sequence: TGTGCCAGCAGTTTAGAGACTAGCGGGAATGGTATTCGAGAGACCCAGTACTTC.

This chain connects TRBV20-1 to TRBJ2-6, with D perhaps matching TRBD2 (5 bases). The CDR3 runs to 16 residues. The V end was cut by 0 bases, the J end by 2 bases, with 11 bases between. CDR1 is DFQATT, CDR2 SNEGSKA, per germline (reference sequence). CDR3 sequence reads: CSARDLRAAGANVLTF. The CDR3 bases are TGCAGTGCTAGAGATTTGCGGGCCGCTGGGGCCAACGTCCTGACTTTC.

This clonotype has at least ten counts. This chain joins TRBV12-3 or TRBV12-4 and TRBJ2-1; TRBD2 matches 10 bases. CDR3 length: 15 residues. Germline trimming cut 1 base from V and 7 bases from J; bases unmatched to any gene: 4. Here the CDR3 DNA reads TGTGCCAGCAGTTTAGAACTAGCGGGGTCGAATGAGCAGTTCTTC. This sequence encodes CASSLELAGSNEQFF.

This clonotype was counted only a few times. CDR3 in amino acids: CASSTRDSGYTF. DNA for the CDR3: TGTGCCAGCAGCACCAGGGACAGCGGCTACACCTTC. The chain combines TRBV7-9 with TRBJ1-2; 7 positions match TRBD1. The CDR3 extends over 12 amino acids. Germline V gives CDR1 SEHNR, CDR2 FQNEAQ (reference sequence). Trimming removed 5 bases from V and 8 bases from J; junction bases left unmatched: 5.

This clonotype was observed a single time. The rearrangement links TRBV14 to TRBJ2-5, with a weak D call TRBD1 (5 bases). Trimming stripped 6 bases from V and 13 bases from J, with 24 bases between. The CDR3 runs 14 residues. From germline, CDR1 is SGHDN and CDR2 FVKESK. The CDR3 nucleotides are TGTGCCAGCAGTCTACAGGCGCCAACGAAACTTATGTACTTC. It specifies CASSLQAPTKLMYF.

This clonotype was seen more than once but under ten times. This chain connects TRBV5-1 to TRBJ1-1; D perhaps matches TRBD1 (5 bases). CDR1 SGHRS and CDR2 YFSETQ come from the germline V gene. V lost 3 bases, J lost 2 bases, and 11 bases lay in between. The length of the CDR3 is 14 residues. As DNA, the CDR3 is TGCGCCAGCAGCTCGGGACGGTCTAACACTGAAGCTTTCTTT. Protein sequence: CASSSGRSNTEAFF.

CDR3: CASSHGQQSYEQYF. Here the CDR3 DNA reads TGTGCCAGCTCACACGGACAGCAAAGCTACGAGCAGTACTTC. The rearrangement links TRBV18 to TRBJ2-7; weak D call: TRBD1 (6 bases). The length of the CDR3 is 14 residues. Germline CDR1 KGHSH, CDR2 LQKENI. V lost 4 bases, J lost 3 bases, and 13 bases lay in between.

V and J are TRBV12-3 or TRBV12-4 and TRBJ2-1, with 11 bases aligning to TRBD2. This CDR3 spans 14 amino acids. V lost 5 bases to trimming and J lost 10 bases; unmatched junction nucleotides: 7. CDR3 sequence (DNA): TGTGCCAGCAGTCCGGGGACTAGCGGCATCGAGCAGTTCTTC. Translation gives CASSPGTSGIEQFF.

This chain joins TRBV24-1 and TRBJ2-1; D is unresolved. Germline CDR1 and CDR2: KGHDR and SFDVKD. The CDR3 length is 11 residues. V dropped 5 bases and J dropped 8 bases, with 6 bases sitting between them. CDR3 in DNA: TGTGCCACCAGTGTGTTGGATGAGCAGTTCTTC. It specifies CATSVLDEQFF.

In its sample, this clonotype was seen a few times. The chain links TRBV15 to TRBJ1-5; D perhaps matches TRBD1 (5 bases). CDR3 length: 17 residues. Germline lookup yields CDR1 LNHNV and CDR2 YYDKDF (reference sequence). V lost 5 bases and J 5 bases, leaving 22 bases between the germline ends. CDR3 DNA: TGTGCCACCAGCCTGAGCGTGTGGGGCCGGTCTGATCAGCCCCAGCATTTT. The encoded protein is CATSLSVWGRSDQPQHF. Combining the CDR3 with reference TRBV15 and TRBJ1-5 gives the whole variable domain DAMVIQNPRYQVTQFGKPVTLSCSQTLNHNVMYWYQQKSSQAPKLLFHYYDKDFNNEADTPDNFQSRRPNTSFCFLDIRSPGLGDTAMYLCATSLSVWGRSDQPQHFGDGTRLSIL.

The V and J genes are TRBV4-1 and TRBJ2-7; D could derive from TRBD1 or TRBD2 (5 bases each). CDR3 size: 16 residues. Per the germline V gene, CDR1 is MGHRA and CDR2 is YSYEKL. V lost 1 base and J 2 bases, leaving 15 bases between the germline ends. This CDR3 is CASSQGGTVAPYEQYF. The DNA of the CDR3 is TGCGCCAGCAGCCAAGGGGGGACGGTCGCCCCCTACGAGCAGTACTTC.

The chain is built from TRBV27 and TRBJ2-1; 7 bases are shared with TRBD1. From germline, CDR1 is MNHEY and CDR2 SMNVEV (reference sequence). CDR3 size: 16 residues. J lost 1 base, V lost 6 bases, and 9 bases had no gene match. CDR3: CASRGRQGFSYNEQFF. The CDR3 DNA sequence: TGTGCCAGCAGGGGGAGACAGGGATTTTCCTACAATGAGCAGTTCTTC.

The V gene is TRBV7-2, the J gene TRBJ2-7; D is undetermined. Trimming removed 1 base at V and 0 bases at J, with 10 bases between. Germline loops: CDR1 SGHTA, CDR2 FQGNSA. The CDR3 is 15 residues long. CDR3 sequence: CASSLDRTSSYEQYF. CDR3 coding DNA: TGTGCCAGCAGCTTAGATAGGACCTCCTCCTACGAGCAGTACTTC.

The chain carries TRBV12-3 or TRBV12-4 and TRBJ2-1; 8 bases align to TRBD1. J was trimmed by 6 bases and V by 1 base; bases with no gene match: 2. The CDR3 extends over 14 amino acids. In DNA form, the CDR3 reads TGTGCCAGCAGTTTAGGGACAGGGCCCAATGAGCAGTTCTTC. It translates to CASSLGTGPNEQFF.

This clonotype showed up many times. V gene TRBV12-3 or TRBV12-4 combines with J gene TRBJ1-4, with TRBD1 as a possible D gene (5 bases). This CDR3 is built from 14 residues. V lost 1 base and J 7 bases, leaving 10 bases between the germline ends. CDR3 coding DNA: TGTGCCAGCAGTTTAGGGGGGATGGGTGAAAAACTGTTTTTT. Translated: CASSLGGMGEKLFF.

This clonotype was recorded a few times. The rearrangement uses TRBV12-3 or TRBV12-4 and TRBJ1-3; D gene uncertain. V lost 5 bases and J 0 bases, leaving 5 bases between the germline ends. This CDR3 is 13 amino acids long. The CDR3 reads CASSGLSGNTIYF. In DNA, the CDR3 is TGTGCCAGCAGTGGTCTCTCTGGAAACACCATATATTTT.

The chain joins TRBV9 to TRBJ2-3; 9 nucleotides agree with TRBD2. The germline V gene has CDR1 SGDLS and CDR2 YYNGEE. This CDR3 contains 16 residues. V trimming: 4 bases; J trimming: 5 bases; junction bases outside the gene matches: 11. The CDR3 DNA sequence: TGTGCCAGCAGCCCGGGGGGCGGGGGGGCCTTAGATACGCAGTATTTT. Translated, it gives CASSPGGGGALDTQYF. Together with reference TRBV9 and TRBJ2-3, the CDR3 gives the full variable domain: DSGVTQTPKHLITATGQRVTLRCSPRSGDLSVYWYQQSLDQGLQFLIQYYNGEERAKGNILERFSAQQFPDLHSELNLSSLELGDSALYFCASSPGGGGALDTQYFGPGTRLTVL.

In nucleotides, the CDR3 is TGTGCCAGCAGCCGCGGGGACAGGGGGACCACCGGGGAGCTGTTTTTT. Translated: CASSRGDRGTTGELFF. The chain is built from TRBV3-1 and TRBJ2-2, with TRBD1 matching over 11 bases. Germline trimming cut 4 bases from V and 4 bases from J; bases unmatched to any gene: 5. There are 16 residues in the CDR3. Germline V gene sequence: CDR1 LGHDT, CDR2 YNNKEL (reference sequence).

A few counts support this clonotype. This sequence joins TRBV20-1 and TRBJ1-1, with 7 bases matching TRBD1. CDR3 length: 13 amino acids. Germline-derived CDR1 and CDR2 are DFQATT and SNEGSKA (reference sequence). Unmatched junction bases numbered 8, after V lost 6 bases and J lost 4 bases. This CDR3 is CSAPDRSGTEAFF. The CDR3 coding sequence is TGCAGTGCCCCGGACAGGTCTGGCACTGAAGCTTTCTTT.

This chain connects TRBV7-2 to TRBJ2-7; TRBD1 matches at 10 bases. The CDR3 contains 16 residues. Trimming cost V 1 base and J 7 bases; bases outside gene matches: 10. The germline V gene has CDR1 SGHTA and CDR2 FQGNSA. DNA of the CDR3: TGTGCCAGCAGCTTAGGGGTGTGGACAGGGGGTATGGAGCAGTACTTC. It is translated as CASSLGVWTGGMEQYF.

This clonotype appeared a few times. J is TRBJ1-1 and V is TRBV7-6, with TRBD1 matching 8 bases. Germline V lookup: CDR1 SGHVS, CDR2 FNYEAQ. J was trimmed by 5 bases and V by 5 bases; bases with no gene match: 13. CDR3 length: 16 amino acids. The CDR3 here is CASSLQGAGGVTEAFF. The CDR3 DNA sequence: TGTGCCAGCAGCCTCCAGGGGGCAGGCGGGGTTACTGAAGCTTTCTTT. Variable domain in full (rest from reference TRBV7-6 and TRBJ1-1): GAGVSQSPRYKVTKRGQDVALRCDPISGHVSLYWYRQALGQGPEFLTYFNYEAQQDKSGLPNDRFSAERPEGSISTLTIQRTEQRDSAMYRCASSLQGAGGVTEAFFGQGTRLTVV.

The sample holds a few counts of this clonotype. The CDR3 nucleotides read TGCAGTGCTAGGAGGGAGAAAGAGACCCAGTACTTC. Translation: CSARREKETQYF. The V gene is TRBV20-1, the J gene TRBJ2-5; TRBD2 might be the D (5 bases). Germline V gene lookup returns CDR1 DFQATT and CDR2 SNEGSKA (reference sequence). V lost 3 bases and J 3 bases, leaving 8 bases between the germline ends. The CDR3 length is 12 residues.

The rearrangement links TRBV4-1 to TRBJ2-2, with 8 bases identical to TRBD1. Germline-derived CDR1 and CDR2 are MGHRA and YSYEKL. Trimming cost V 3 bases and J 5 bases; bases outside gene matches: 8. This CDR3 spans 16 amino acids. The CDR3 reads CASSHGGTGETGELFF. Written as DNA, the CDR3 is TGCGCCAGCAGCCACGGAGGGACAGGTGAAACCGGGGAGCTGTTTTTT.

The V and J genes are TRBV12-3 or TRBV12-4 and TRBJ1-1; D gene ambiguous. Trimming stripped 5 bases from V and 3 bases from J, with 16 bases between. The CDR3 totals 15 residues. CDR3 sequence reads: CASSPTGPSDTEAFF. CDR3 DNA sequence: TGTGCCAGCAGTCCTACCGGGCCCTCGGACACTGAAGCTTTCTTT.

The V and J genes are TRBV18 and TRBJ1-1; D perhaps matches TRBD1 (5 bases). V lost 8 bases to trimming and J lost 3 bases, with 13 bases between them. Germline values: CDR1 KGHSH, CDR2 LQKENI. The CDR3 sequence is 13 residues long. CDR3 bases: TGTGCCAGCGCGAGGATGGGGGACACTGAAGCTTTCTTT. Translating it yields CASARMGDTEAFF.

This clonotype has only a few counts. This sequence joins TRBV20-1 and TRBJ2-7; 8 bases are shared with TRBD1. The length of the CDR3 is 12 residues. Losses at the gene ends were 6 bases for V and 3 bases for J; bases not matched to a gene: 4. In germline, CDR1 is DFQATT, CDR2 SNEGSKA (reference sequence). The CDR3 DNA sequence: TGCAGTGCGGTCGGGACAGGCTACGAGCAGTACTTC. This codes for CSAVGTGYEQYF.

A few counts support this clonotype. This chain joins TRBV2 and TRBJ2-2, with D unclear. V was pared by 3 bases and J by 4 bases, with 15 bases between. The germline CDR1 and CDR2 sequences are SNHLY and FYNNEI. This CDR3 spans 16 amino acids. For the CDR3, the DNA is TGTGCCAGCAGTGAGTCGGCGTGGGGTCTCACCGGGGAGCTGTTTTTT. It codes for CASSESAWGLTGELFF.